Following are 28 T cell receptor beta chains from one sample sequenced in a study of T cells after yellow fever vaccination. Each CDR3 protein is one row after TCRdb ran MiXCR on the 5' RACE reads. This repertoire shows about 130,000 distinct CDR3 sequences, nearly 7.5% found once; its top ten account for around 2.5%. The input for sequencing was CD4+ T cells sorted from PBMCs, taken 10 days after the first yellow fever vaccination. The receptors derive from a man between 18 and 29 years old who received the YFV17D yellow fever vaccine.

This clonotype was counted many times. The rearrangement uses TRBV7-9 and TRBJ2-2; TRBD1 matches at 11 bases. CDR1 SEHNR and CDR2 FQNEAQ come from the germline V gene (reference sequence). CDR3 length: 15 amino acids. Unmatched junction bases numbered 2, after V lost 5 bases and J lost 3 bases. CDR3 amino acids: CASSPGQGDTGELFF. CDR3 DNA: TGTGCCAGCAGCCCGGGACAGGGGGACACCGGGGAGCTGTTTTTT.

This clonotype was counted many times. The chain has TRBV7-2 and TRBJ1-2; D gene unclear. The CDR3 totals 12 residues. Germline values: CDR1 SGHTA, CDR2 FQGNSA. V was shortened by 5 bases and J by 7 bases, with 11 bases between the two germline ends. Written as DNA, the CDR3 is TGTGCCAGCAGCGGCTCGGGGAGTGGCTACACCTTC. Its translation: CASSGSGSGYTF.

This clonotype was observed at least ten times. This chain links TRBV7-9 with TRBJ1-1; unclear D gene. The CDR3 length is 13 residues. V shed 3 bases and J shed 6 bases, with 11 bases lying between them. From germline, CDR1 is SEHNR and CDR2 FQNEAQ (reference sequence). The CDR3 DNA reads as TGTGCCAGCAGCTTCCCCGGCACCCCTGAAGCTTTCTTT. Translating gives CASSFPGTPEAFF. The whole variable domain, filled in from reference TRBV7-9 and TRBJ1-1, reads DTGVSQNPRHKITKRGQNVTFRCDPISEHNRLYWYRQTLGQGPEFLTYFQNEAQLEKSRLLSDRFSAERPKGSFSTLEIQRTEQGDSAMYLCASSFPGTPEAFFGQGTRLTVV.

This clonotype has at least ten counts. This sequence joins TRBV7-9 and TRBJ2-1, with 7 bases lining up with TRBD1. The CDR3 is 15 amino acids. The V and J ends lost 2 bases and 6 bases, in that order; junction bases with no gene match: 7. Germline CDR1 SEHNR, CDR2 FQNEAQ (reference sequence). The CDR3 DNA is TGTGCCAGCAGCTTACTTTCGGGACAGCTCAATGAGCAGTTCTTC. Translating gives CASSLLSGQLNEQFF.

This clonotype was found many times. The chain uses TRBV18 and TRBJ2-5; D gene uncertain. The CDR3 consists of 14 residues. V was clipped by 3 bases and J by 4 bases, with 12 bases between them. Germline lookup yields CDR1 KGHSH and CDR2 LQKENI. CDR3 sequence reads: CASSPSLPPETQYF. The CDR3 bases are TGTGCCAGCTCACCCTCACTACCCCCAGAGACCCAGTACTTC. Combining the CDR3 with reference TRBV18 and TRBJ2-5 gives the whole variable domain NAGVMQNPRHLVRRRGQEARLRCSPMKGHSHVYWYRQLPEEGLKFMVYLQKENIIDESGMPKERFSAEFPKEGPSILRIQQVVRGDSAAYFCASSPSLPPETQYFGPGTRLLVL.

The sample holds one count of this clonotype. The chain uses TRBV7-7 and TRBJ2-1, with D uncertain. The ends were cut back, 2 bases at V and 6 bases at J, with 8 bases in the middle. The CDR3 consists of 13 residues. Germline V CDR1 and CDR2: SSHAT, FNYEAQ (reference sequence). The CDR3 sequence is CASSLSNGNEQFF. CDR3 nucleotides: TGTGCCAGCAGCTTAAGCAATGGCAATGAGCAGTTCTTC.

This clonotype has only a few counts. This chain links TRBV27 with TRBJ1-6; D gene uncertain. Germline values: CDR1 MNHEY, CDR2 SMNVEV (reference sequence). The CDR3 totals 15 residues. V lost 4 bases and J lost 10, with 17 bases in between. Here the CDR3 reads CASSSVGWKESPLHF. CDR3 DNA: TGTGCCAGCAGTTCGGTAGGGTGGAAGGAATCACCCCTCCACTTT.

With respect to this clonotype: A much larger clone is a single base away; this may be a read error. The chain couples TRBV27 to TRBJ2-3; 8 nucleotides agree with TRBD2. The CDR3 spans 16 residues. The germline CDR1 and CDR2 sequences are MNHEY and SMNVEV (reference sequence). The CDR3 spells CSSSKRGGVYQDTQYF. The CDR3 nucleotides read TGTTCCAGCAGCAAACGGGGGGGGGTGTACCAAGATACGCAGTATTTT.

This clonotype showed up many times. This sequence joins TRBV10-1 and TRBJ2-1; TRBD2 matches 9 bases. Germline CDR1 reads WNHNN; CDR2 reads SYGVQD (reference sequence). CDR3 length: 14 residues. V trimming: 6 bases; J trimming: 10 bases; junction bases outside the gene matches: 10. The CDR3 sequence is CASRAGLASEEQFF. The CDR3 DNA reads as TGCGCCAGCAGAGCGGGACTAGCCTCCGAGGAGCAGTTCTTC.

In its sample, this clonotype was seen a few times. This sequence joins TRBV28 and TRBJ2-3; possible D gene TRBD1, 6 bases. The germline gives CDR1 MDHEN, CDR2 SYDVKM. The CDR3 sequence is 16 residues long. Deletions cut 1 base from V and 0 bases from J, with 11 bases between. CDR3 nucleotide sequence: TGTGCCAGCAGTTTATCTACAGGGCCTAGCACAGATACGCAGTATTTT. Protein sequence: CASSLSTGPSTDTQYF.

This clonotype was counted at least ten times. The V gene is TRBV11-2, the J gene TRBJ1-4; D may be TRBD1 (5 bases). Trimming cost V 2 bases and J 11 bases, with 12 bases left between them. From germline, CDR1 is SGHAT and CDR2 FQNNGV. This CDR3 has 13 amino acids. The CDR3, as DNA: TGTGCCAGCAGCTTACCAGACGGGGCGAAACTGTTTTTT. This codes for CASSLPDGAKLFF.

This clonotype was counted many times. The chain recombines TRBV9 with TRBJ2-3, with 11 positions matching TRBD2. The CDR3 spans 15 residues. CDR1 and CDR2 from the germline V gene are SGDLS and YYNGEE. Trimming removed 4 bases from V and 1 base from J; junction bases left unmatched: 2. In DNA form, the CDR3 reads TGTGCCAGCAGCCCGACTAGCGGGGGCACAGATACGCAGTATTTT. Translating it yields CASSPTSGGTDTQYF.

The table lists this clonotype with many counts. The rearrangement uses TRBV7-9 and TRBJ2-3; D gene ambiguous. This CDR3 comprises 13 residues. V was clipped by 6 bases and J by 5 bases, with 12 bases between them. Germline V gene sequence: CDR1 SEHNR, CDR2 FQNEAQ (reference sequence). Here the CDR3 reads CASSRQVEDTQYF. The DNA of the CDR3 is TGTGCCAGCAGTCGTCAAGTGGAAGATACGCAGTATTTT.

This clonotype has a count of ten or more. The V gene is TRBV2, the J gene TRBJ2-4; 7 bases are shared with TRBD1. The CDR3 contains 16 residues. V lost 4 bases, J lost 0 bases, and 6 bases stayed unmatched. CDR1 is SNHLY and CDR2 is FYNNEI in the germline V gene. As DNA, the CDR3 is TGTGCCAGCAGTGGGCTAGGGGGCCGAGCCAAAAACATTCAGTACTTC. It specifies CASSGLGGRAKNIQYF.

Many counts were recorded for this clonotype. CDR3 nucleotide sequence: TGCGCCAGCAGCCCACAGACGGGGAACACTGAAGCTTTCTTT. It codes for CASSPQTGNTEAFF. The chain uses TRBV5-1 and TRBJ1-1; D call uncertain. V lost 4 bases, J lost 1 base, and 11 bases lay in between. CDR1 is SGHRS and CDR2 is YFSETQ in the germline V gene. The CDR3 extends over 14 amino acids.

This clonotype was detected a few times. The V and J genes are TRBV7-8 and TRBJ1-5, with D possibly matching TRBD1 (5 bases). V gave up 4 bases and J gave up 6 bases, with 13 bases separating them. The CDR3 contains 14 residues. Per the germline V gene, CDR1 is SGHVS and CDR2 is FQNEAQ. CDR3 sequence reads: CASSWQTVGQPQHF. CDR3 nucleotides: TGTGCCAGCAGCTGGCAGACAGTGGGTCAGCCCCAGCATTTT.

V usage is TRBV28 and J usage is TRBJ1-1; the D is unclear. CDR1 is MDHEN, CDR2 SYDVKM, per germline. V dropped 6 bases and J dropped 2 bases, with 4 bases sitting between them. The CDR3 contains 11 residues. CDR3 loop: CASRGNTEAFF. The CDR3 DNA follows: TGTGCCAGCAGGGGAAACACTGAAGCTTTCTTT.

There are many counts of this clonotype. The CDR3 loop reads CAIRGGEDTQYF. CDR3 coding DNA: TGTGCCATCAGAGGGGGAGAAGATACGCAGTATTTT. The rearrangement links TRBV10-3 to TRBJ2-3, with D perhaps matching TRBD1 (6 bases). V dropped 6 bases and J dropped 5 bases, with 9 bases sitting between them. Germline V gene data show CDR1 as ENHRY and CDR2 as SYGVKD. The CDR3 contains 12 residues.

With regard to this clonotype: This may stem from a read error, because a much larger clone lies one nucleotide away. The chain recombines TRBV10-3 with TRBJ1-5, with D unresolved. In germline, CDR1 is ENHRY, CDR2 SYGVKD. The CDR3 covers 16 residues. CDR3 in amino acids: CVISESGVNSNQPQHF. The CDR3 DNA reads TGTGTCATCAGTGAGTCGGGAGTGAATAGCAATCAGCCCCAGCATTTT.

This clonotype was found many times. This chain uses TRBV12-3 or TRBV12-4 with TRBJ2-3; 8 positions match TRBD1. The CDR3 is 15 amino acids. Trimming cost V 3 bases and J 4 bases; bases outside gene matches: 6. CDR3 DNA: TGTGCCAGCAGTTTGGACAGGGCAGGGGCAGATACGCAGTATTTT. It yields the protein CASSLDRAGADTQYF.

The rearrangement links TRBV5-4 to TRBJ2-3; D is perhaps TRBD1 (6 bases). This CDR3 region has 15 residues. Trimming shortened V by 8 bases and J by 0 bases, and 16 bases separated the two germline ends. CDR1 is SGHNT, CDR2 YYREEE, per germline (reference sequence). The CDR3 protein is CASFTGQTSTDTQYF. In nucleotides, the CDR3 is TGTGCCAGTTTTACCGGACAGACTAGCACAGATACGCAGTATTTT.

CDR3 sequence reads: CSATPIAGPGGYYEQYF. As DNA, the CDR3 is TGCAGTGCAACTCCGATTGCGGGGCCCGGAGGGTACTACGAGCAGTACTTC. This rearrangement joins TRBV20-1 to TRBJ2-7; TRBD2 might be the D (6 bases). Germline CDR1 reads DFQATT; CDR2 reads SNEGSKA (reference sequence). The CDR3 extends over 17 amino acids. V lost 6 bases to trimming and J lost 3 bases, with 27 bases between them.

This clonotype was seen a few times. The CDR3, as DNA: TGTGCCAGCAGTTTAAGACCCAAAGGGACTGGAAACACCATATATTTT. Translation gives CASSLRPKGTGNTIYF. The chain combines TRBV12-3 or TRBV12-4 with TRBJ1-3, with D unresolved. V was cut by 2 bases and J by 2 bases, with 13 bases left in between. This CDR3 is built from 16 residues.

This clonotype has at least ten counts. V gene TRBV20-1 combines with J gene TRBJ1-1; 7 nucleotides line up with TRBD1. CDR1 and CDR2 from the germline V gene are DFQATT and SNEGSKA (reference sequence). This CDR3 has 13 residues. Trimming removed 4 bases from V and 8 bases from J; junction bases left unmatched: 10. CDR3 residues: CSATRQGRVEAFF. The CDR3 coding sequence is TGCAGTGCTACTCGACAGGGAAGGGTGGAAGCTTTCTTT.

This clonotype was seen many times. The chain carries TRBV7-2 and TRBJ2-3; maybe TRBD2 (6 bases). CDR3 length equals 14 residues. The V and J ends lost 1 base and 4 bases respectively, with 9 bases between them. In germline, CDR1 is SGHTA, CDR2 FQGNSA. The CDR3 sequence is CASSLGPGADTQYF. The CDR3 DNA reads TGTGCCAGCAGCTTAGGGCCGGGGGCAGATACGCAGTATTTT.

In its sample, this clonotype was seen many times. The chain couples TRBV5-1 to TRBJ2-3; no reliable D call. The germline gives CDR1 SGHRS, CDR2 YFSETQ. Between the trimmed V and J ends, which lost 0 bases and 4 bases, there was a span of 9 bases. The CDR3 is 14 amino acids. CDR3 in amino acids: CASSLAKAPDTQYF. The DNA of the CDR3 is TGCGCCAGCAGCTTGGCCAAGGCCCCAGATACGCAGTATTTT.

Points on this clonotype: A read error is possible here, since a much larger clone lies one base away. The chain joins TRBV12-3 or TRBV12-4 to TRBJ2-2; D is uncertain. There are 11 residues in the CDR3. CDR3: CASRNSGELFF. DNA of the CDR3: TGTGCCAGCAGAAACAGCGGGGAGCTGTTTTTT.

This clonotype was seen at least ten times. The V gene is TRBV4-1, the J gene TRBJ2-5; D is perhaps TRBD1 or TRBD2 (6 bases each). The CDR3 consists of 19 residues. Germline CDR1 MGHRA, CDR2 YSYEKL. The ends were cut back, 2 bases at V and 0 bases at J, with 22 bases in the middle. The CDR3 DNA follows: TGCGCCAGCAGCCAATCAATAGGAAGTCCCGGGGGCTACCAAGAGACCCAGTACTTC. Amino acids: CASSQSIGSPGGYQETQYF.